A single sample is the source of the 27 T cell receptor beta chains below, sequenced in a study of blood T cell repertoires in COVID-19. Produced via immunoSEQ multiplex PCR; TCRdb's table is partial and in-frame only. The sample includes some 200,000 clones, around 80% of them seen just once. The sequenced material came from peripheral blood. These receptors were collected from a woman aged 55-69 years who had recovered from COVID-19.

The chain has TRBV24-1 and TRBJ1-2, with TRBD1 as a possible D gene (6 bases). Germline V gene sequence: CDR1 KGHDR, CDR2 SFDVKD. This CDR3 contains 11 residues. V gave up 12 bases and J gave up 5 bases, with 12 bases separating them. The CDR3 here is CAPWTEYGYTF. The CDR3 nucleotides are TGTGCCCCCTGGACAGAATATGGCTACACCTTC.

V gene TRBV7-2 combines with J gene TRBJ2-1, with D possibly being TRBD2 (6 bases). This CDR3 has 17 residues. The germline CDR1 and CDR2 sequences are SGHTA and FQGNSA. V was pared by 3 bases and J by 0 bases, with 15 bases between. The CDR3 nucleotides read TGTGCCAGCAGCTTTAGGACCGGGGGACGCTCCTACAATGAGCAGTTCTTC. Residues: CASSFRTGGRSYNEQFF.

This clone showed up just a few times. V is TRBV9 and J is TRBJ1-1, with 7 bases that match TRBD1. CDR1 SGDLS and CDR2 YYNGEE come from the germline V gene. J was trimmed by 4 bases and V by 5 bases; bases with no gene match: 5. The CDR3 has 13 residues. The CDR3, as DNA: TGTGCCAGCAGTCTAGAGGGGGCCACTGAAGCTTTCTTT. This codes for CASSLEGATEAFF.

This clone was counted once. The V and J genes are TRBV5-4 and TRBJ1-2; 8 nucleotides line up with TRBD1. V lost 2 bases to trimming and J lost 8 bases; unmatched junction nucleotides: 11. In germline, CDR1 is SGHNT, CDR2 YYREEE (reference sequence). This CDR3 comprises 15 residues. The CDR3 DNA reads as TGTGCCAGCAGCTTTACGCCGGGACAGGCGAGGGGCTACACCTTC. It encodes CASSFTPGQARGYTF.

This clone turned up a few times. This sequence joins TRBV2 and TRBJ2-7; D not certain. The CDR3 extends over 11 amino acids. V was cut by 3 bases and J by 4 bases, with 4 bases left in between. Germline assignment: CDR1 SNHLY and CDR2 FYNNEI. The CDR3 sequence is CASSDFYEQYF. The CDR3 region has the DNA TGTGCCAGCAGTGACTTTTACGAGCAGTACTTC.

The rearrangement links TRBV4-1 to TRBJ2-3; possibly TRBD2 for D (6 bases). This CDR3 comprises 14 residues. In germline, CDR1 is MGHRA, CDR2 YSYEKL. The germline V and J ends were trimmed by 1 base and 4 bases, with 9 bases remaining between them. CDR3 nucleotide sequence: TGCGCCAGCAGCCAAGTAGGAGGGGCAGATACGCAGTATTTT. This codes for CASSQVGGADTQYF.

The chain recombines TRBV2 with TRBJ2-5; TRBD2 matches 9 bases. CDR1 and CDR2 from the germline V gene are SNHLY and FYNNEI. J lost 2 bases, V lost 4 bases, and 5 bases had no gene match. The CDR3 runs to 15 residues. The CDR3 spells CASSVGRGGQETQYF. The CDR3 bases are TGTGCCAGCAGTGTTGGGCGGGGGGGACAAGAGACCCAGTACTTC.

The chain joins TRBV20-1 to TRBJ2-2; 12 nucleotides agree with TRBD2. Looked up from germline, CDR1 is DFQATT and CDR2 is SNEGSKA (reference sequence). This CDR3 has 16 residues. V gave up 3 bases and J gave up 4 bases; unmatched junction bases: 6. The CDR3 nucleotides read TGCAGTGCTAGTCCCCTAGCGGGGGGGCGCACCGGGGAGCTGTTTTTT. This encodes CSASPLAGGRTGELFF.

The V and J genes are TRBV7-6 and TRBJ1-1; no firm D call. Trimming removed 5 bases at V and 1 base at J, with 8 bases between. Per the germline V gene, CDR1 is SGHVS and CDR2 is FNYEAQ. The CDR3 has 13 amino acids. The CDR3 reads CASSRDTNTEAFF. DNA of the CDR3: TGTGCCAGCAGCCGAGACACGAACACTGAAGCTTTCTTT.

The chain carries TRBV5-1 and TRBJ2-1, with 7 positions matching TRBD2. The germline V gene has CDR1 SGHRS and CDR2 YFSETQ. The trim removed 0 bases at V and 4 bases at J, leaving 4 bases unmatched. The CDR3 totals 15 residues. CDR3 region: CASSLETSVYNEQFF. The CDR3 DNA is TGCGCCAGCAGCTTGGAAACTAGCGTGTACAATGAGCAGTTCTTC.

This clone was counted once. This chain links TRBV4-2 with TRBJ2-7, with D possibly TRBD2 on 6 matching bases. CDR3 size: 16 residues. Germline V lookup: CDR1 LGHNA, CDR2 YNFKEQ. Trimming removed 0 bases at V and 5 bases at J, with 17 bases between. The CDR3 nucleotides are TGTGCCAGCAGCCAAGAAGAATTCAGGCGGGGCCACGAGCAGTACTTC. It is translated as CASSQEEFRRGHEQYF.

The V gene is TRBV10-3, the J gene TRBJ2-7; 8 bases line up with TRBD1. Germline V gene data show CDR1 as ENHRY and CDR2 as SYGVKD. CDR3 size: 13 residues. The J segment lost 3 bases and the V segment lost 3 bases, leaving 1 base of the junction unmatched. CDR3 sequence (DNA): TGTGCCATCAGTGATGACAGGGGCTACGAGCAGTACTTC. Amino acids: CAISDDRGYEQYF.

J is TRBJ2-5 and V is TRBV5-4; possibly TRBD2 for D (6 bases). The germline gives CDR1 SGHNT, CDR2 YYREEE (reference sequence). Trimming left V 4 bases short and J 4 bases short, with 26 bases between. The length of the CDR3 is 18 residues. The CDR3 DNA is TGTGCCAGCAGCAAAAGGGGAGTGGGAGGAGGGGTTCCAGAGACCCAGTACTTC. This encodes CASSKRGVGGGVPETQYF.

V and J are TRBV15 and TRBJ1-2; tentatively, D is TRBD1 (5 bases). The CDR3 is 17 amino acids. Trimming took 1 base from V and 9 from J, leaving 24 bases between them. Looked up from germline, CDR1 is LNHNV and CDR2 is YYDKDF (reference sequence). The CDR3: CATSRGSARAKGGRYTF. The CDR3 DNA reads as TGTGCCACCAGCAGAGGATCTGCCAGGGCTAAGGGAGGTCGCTACACCTTC.

V is TRBV4-2 and J is TRBJ1-6; D call uncertain. With 0 bases removed from V and 13 bases from J, the gap between germline ends came to 10 bases. The CDR3 covers 13 residues. The germline V gene encodes CDR1 LGHNA and CDR2 YNFKEQ. In DNA, the CDR3 is TGTGCCAGCAGCCAAGATCTCTCCTCCCCCCTCCACTTT. Translated: CASSQDLSSPLHF.

The chain is built from TRBV5-1 and TRBJ1-1, with D possibly being TRBD1 (5 bases). Trimming stripped 6 bases from V and 0 bases from J, with 15 bases between. Germline CDR1 SGHRS, CDR2 YFSETQ. This CDR3 has 15 amino acids. Written as DNA, the CDR3 is TGCGCCAGCAACCCAGCAGGGATGATGAACACTGAAGCTTTCTTT. Translation gives CASNPAGMMNTEAFF.

Notes on this clone: This specimen includes other DNA sequences encoding the same CDR3. The rearrangement joins TRBV7-2 to TRBJ2-5; TRBD1 matches 9 bases. The V gene's germline CDR1 is SGHTA and CDR2 FQGNSA. With 5 bases clipped from V and 3 bases from J, the junction kept 1 base outside the gene matches. The CDR3 consists of 13 residues. CDR3 nucleotide sequence: TGTGCCAGCAGCAGGGACAGGGAAGAGACCCAGTACTTC. Residues: CASSRDREETQYF.

Details on this clone: Other DNA sequences from this sample encode an identical CDR3 as well. The J gene is TRBJ1-2, the V gene TRBV24-1; TRBD1 might be the D (6 bases). The CDR3 extends over 14 amino acids. V lost 2 bases to trimming and J lost 5 bases, with 11 bases between them. Germline V CDR1 and CDR2: KGHDR, SFDVKD. The CDR3 sequence is CATSDSGTGYGYTF. The CDR3 nucleotides are TGTGCCACCAGTGATTCGGGTACAGGGTATGGCTACACCTTC.

The V and J genes are TRBV27 and TRBJ2-3, with 11 bases that match TRBD2. Unmatched junction bases numbered 1, after V lost 6 bases and J lost 5 bases. The CDR3 extends over 13 amino acids. Germline CDR1 MNHEY, CDR2 SMNVEV (reference sequence). The CDR3 DNA is TGTGCCAGCAGACTAGCGGGGGAAGATACGCAGTATTTT. As protein: CASRLAGEDTQYF.

The rearrangement uses TRBV7-3 and TRBJ2-7; D might be TRBD1 (5 bases). The CDR3 runs to 13 residues. Trimming left V 3 bases short and J 6 bases short, with 12 bases between. Germline V gives CDR1 SGHTA, CDR2 FQGTGA. CDR3 bases: TGTGCCAGCAGCTTCCCGGACATGAGCGAGCAGTACTTC. It translates to CASSFPDMSEQYF.

V and J are TRBV6-5 and TRBJ1-1, with unresolved D. Trimming cost V 0 bases and J 4 bases, with 15 bases left between them. CDR3 length: 16 residues. Germline CDR1 reads MNHEY; CDR2 reads SVGAGI. CDR3 region: CASSYSFPGSLTEAFF. The CDR3 nucleotides read TGTGCCAGCAGTTACTCGTTTCCGGGTAGCCTCACTGAAGCTTTCTTT.

The chain recombines TRBV19 with TRBJ2-4; TRBD2 matches at 12 bases. Per the germline V gene, CDR1 is LNHDA and CDR2 is SQIVND (reference sequence). V dropped 6 bases and J dropped 3; count of bases not matched to a gene: 9. The CDR3 has 17 amino acids. CDR3: CASSLLLAGGDKNIQYF. CDR3 nucleotides: TGTGCCAGTAGCCTCCTCCTAGCGGGGGGGGACAAAAACATTCAGTACTTC.

The chain carries TRBV9 and TRBJ2-3; 7 nucleotides match TRBD2. This CDR3 region has 16 residues. V lost 2 bases, J lost 0 bases, and 6 bases stayed unmatched. Germline CDR1 reads SGDLS; CDR2 reads YYNGEE. CDR3 bases: TGTGCCAGCAGCGTGGGCGGGGGATCTAGCACAGATACGCAGTATTTT. Its protein product is CASSVGGGSSTDTQYF.

The chain joins TRBV5-4 to TRBJ2-6; no reliable D call. The CDR3 length is 14 residues. Germline CDR1 SGHNT, CDR2 YYREEE (reference sequence). V lost 1 base, J lost 1 base, and 3 bases lay in between. CDR3 protein: CASSLLSGANVLTF. The CDR3 bases are TGTGCCAGCAGCTTGCTATCTGGGGCCAACGTCCTGACTTTC.

The chain has TRBV5-1 and TRBJ2-5; D is perhaps TRBD2 (6 bases). V was shortened by 4 bases and J by 3 bases, with 13 bases between the two germline ends. Germline assignment: CDR1 SGHRS and CDR2 YFSETQ. The CDR3 runs to 14 residues. The CDR3 bases are TGCGCCAGCAGCGGGGCGGGGTGGGAAGAGACCCAGTACTTC. Residues: CASSGAGWEETQYF.

This chain joins TRBV19 and TRBJ1-2; possible D gene TRBD1, 5 bases. V was clipped by 3 bases and J by 8 bases, with 10 bases between them. Germline V gene sequence: CDR1 LNHDA, CDR2 SQIVND (reference sequence). The CDR3 length is 12 residues. In DNA, the CDR3 is TGTGCCAGTAGTATTCAGGGTCGCGGCTACACCTTC. Amino acids: CASSIQGRGYTF. The variable domain in full, with the rest retrieved from reference TRBV19 and TRBJ1-2, is DGGITQSPKYLFRKEGQNVTLSCEQNLNHDAMYWYRQDPGQGLRLIYYSQIVNDFQKGDIAEGYSVSREKKESFPLTVTSAQKNPTAFYLCASSIQGRGYTFGSGTRLTVV.

This sequence joins TRBV27 and TRBJ2-1; 7 bases are shared with TRBD2. Trimming removed 6 bases from V and 0 bases from J; junction bases left unmatched: 5. Germline V lookup: CDR1 MNHEY, CDR2 SMNVEV (reference sequence). The CDR3 is 15 amino acids. In nucleotides, the CDR3 is TGTGCCAGCAGGGGGCTAGCGGTCTCCTACAATGAGCAGTTCTTC. Amino acids: CASRGLAVSYNEQFF.